These T cell receptor beta chains were read from a single sample in a study of blood T cells in healthy people across ages. TCRdb re-analysed the 5' RACE reads in MiXCR, keeping a single row per CDR3 protein. The sample shows 1.5 million to 1.8 million distinct CDR3 sequences, approximately 42% of them seen only once. The sequencing input was blood. The receptors were sampled from a woman aged 18 to 35 in good health. The CDR3 runs from the conserved cysteine through the conserved F or W. A D gene is named only where the DNA matches it firmly. Clone size is shown for a subset of rows, as once, few, many or a class of expanded clone.

V gene	J gene	D gene	clone size	CDR3 protein	CDR3 DNA
TRBV7-9	TRBJ2-3	TRBD2	NA	CASSFISGGGADTQYF	TGTGCCAGCAGCTTTATCAGCGGGGGGGGTGCAGATACGCAGTATTTT
TRBV20-1	TRBJ1-5	NA	few	CSARNRLPDQPQHF	TGCAGTGCTAGAAATAGACTTCCAGATCAGCCCCAGCATTTT
TRBV12-3/TRBV12-4	TRBJ2-6	NA	few	CASSFFGSGANVLTF	TGTGCCAGCAGTTTCTTTGGGTCTGGGGCCAACGTCCTGACTTTC
TRBV29-1	TRBJ1-1	NA	NA	CSVRQVLMNTEAFF	TGCAGCGTGAGACAGGTCCTCATGAACACTGAAGCTTTCTTT
TRBV7-9	TRBJ1-2	TRBD1	once	CASSSTGGENYGYTF	TGTGCCAGCAGCTCTACAGGGGGGGAAAACTATGGCTACACCTTC
TRBV27	TRBJ2-5	NA	NA	CASSFRGAAETQYF	TGTGCCAGCAGTTTCCGGGGGGCAGCGGAGACCCAGTACTTC
TRBV27	TRBJ2-2	NA	NA	CASSYRGELFF	TGTGCCAGCAGCTATAGGGGGGAGCTGTTTTTT
TRBV7-9	TRBJ2-3	NA	few	CASSLFGHTDTQYF	TGTGCCAGCAGCCTTTTTGGGCACACAGATACGCAGTATTTT
TRBV9	TRBJ2-5	TRBD2	NA	CASSVAGTTYNEQYF	TGTGCCAGCAGCGTCGCCGGGACTACCTACAATGAGCAGTACTTC
TRBV6-2/TRBV6-3	TRBJ2-5	TRBD1	NA	CASSQPTLQGRETQYF	TGTGCCAGCAGCCAACCAACGCTACAGGGGAGAGAGACCCAGTACTTC
TRBV4-3	TRBJ2-5	TRBD2	few	CASSPLAGARETQYF	TGCGCCAGCAGCCCACTAGCGGGAGCACGAGAGACCCAGTACTTC
TRBV3-1	TRBJ2-7	TRBD2	NA	CASSHVGLAGLYEQYF	TGTGCCAGCAGCCACGTAGGACTAGCGGGATTATACGAGCAGTACTTC
TRBV7-2	TRBJ2-7	NA	NA	CASSLVGVSYNEQYF	TGTGCCAGCAGCTTAGTGGGGGTCTCCTACAATGAGCAGTACTTC
TRBV12-5	TRBJ2-2	NA	few	CASGLVSRYLGELFF	TGTGCTAGTGGTTTGGTCAGCCGCTACCTCGGGGAGCTGTTTTTT
TRBV4-2	TRBJ2-4	NA	NA	CASSQNRDNIQYF	TGTGCCAGCAGCCAAAACAGGGATAACATTCAGTACTTC
TRBV29-1	TRBJ1-1	NA	NA	CSVLWGTAFF	TGCAGCGTTCTTTGGGGTACGGCTTTCTTT
TRBV20-1	TRBJ2-2	TRBD1	NA	CSARDRKTGVAGELFF	TGCAGTGCTAGAGATCGGAAGACAGGGGTGGCCGGGGAGCTGTTTTTT
TRBV12-3/TRBV12-4	TRBJ2-7	NA	NA	CASNFDGRAYNEQYF	TGTGCCAGCAATTTTGACGGGAGAGCCTACAATGAGCAGTACTTC
TRBV5-5	TRBJ2-3	NA	few	CASSYGGGRNTQYF	TGTGCCAGCAGCTATGGGGGGGGGCGTAATACGCAGTATTTT
TRBV4-1	TRBJ1-5	NA	NA	CASSPLGLKQPQHF	TGCGCCAGCAGCCCCCTAGGACTGAAGCAGCCCCAGCATTTT
TRBV20-1	TRBJ2-5	NA	NA	CSAELELQTQYF	TGCAGCGCTGAGCTGGAGTTGCAGACCCAGTACTTC
TRBV29-1	TRBJ2-7	NA	NA	CSVGGQATYEQYF	TGCAGCGTGGGAGGACAGGCCACCTACGAGCAGTACTTC
TRBV20-1	TRBJ2-1	TRBD2	few	CSARLAGETEQFF	TGCAGTGCTAGACTAGCGGGAGAGACTGAGCAGTTCTTC
TRBV9	TRBJ2-3	NA	few	CASSVLGMGGTDTQYF	TGTGCCAGCAGCGTCCTAGGAATGGGGGGCACAGATACGCAGTATTTT
TRBV27	TRBJ2-1	TRBD2	many	CASSRGGSSYNEQFF	TGTGCCAGCAGTCGCGGGGGGAGCTCCTACAATGAGCAGTTCTTC
TRBV7-2	TRBJ1-1	TRBD1	few	CASSLGGTGGILRAFF	TGTGCCAGCAGCTTAGGCGGGACAGGGGGGATCCTGCGCGCTTTCTTT
TRBV23-1	TRBJ1-5	NA	NA	CASSQSGQELSNQPQHF	TGCGCCAGCAGTCAATCGGGGCAGGAGCTGAGCAATCAGCCCCAGCATTTT
TRBV27	TRBJ2-7	NA	few	CASRPIQHSYEQYF	TGTGCCAGCAGGCCAATACAGCACTCCTACGAGCAGTACTTC
TRBV9	TRBJ2-3	NA	NA	CASSVDANTDTQYF	TGTGCCAGCAGCGTAGACGCAAACACAGATACGCAGTATTTT
TRBV2	TRBJ1-1	NA	NA	CASTGEAEAFF	TGTGCCAGCACCGGAGAAGCTGAAGCTTTCTTT
TRBV9	TRBJ1-2	TRBD1	NA	CASSVMAGGKGGYTF	TGTGCCAGCAGCGTAATGGCAGGGGGGAAAGGTGGCTACACCTTC
TRBV29-1	TRBJ2-3	TRBD1	NA	CSVGGPQGAVPDTQYF	TGCAGCGTTGGCGGCCCACAGGGGGCCGTCCCAGATACGCAGTATTTT
TRBV7-2	TRBJ1-1	NA	NA	CASRSTGYRDTEAFF	TGTGCCAGCAGATCAACAGGGTATAGGGACACTGAAGCTTTCTTT